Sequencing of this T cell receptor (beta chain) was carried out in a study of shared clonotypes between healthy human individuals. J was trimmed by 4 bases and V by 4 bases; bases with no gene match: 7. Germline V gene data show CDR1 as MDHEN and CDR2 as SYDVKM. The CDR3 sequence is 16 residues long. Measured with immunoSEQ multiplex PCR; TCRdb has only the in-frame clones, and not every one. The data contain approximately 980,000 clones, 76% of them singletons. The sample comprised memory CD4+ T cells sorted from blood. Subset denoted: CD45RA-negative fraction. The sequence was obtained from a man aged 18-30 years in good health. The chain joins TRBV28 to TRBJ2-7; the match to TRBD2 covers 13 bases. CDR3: CASSSPGLAGRYEQYF. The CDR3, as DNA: TGTGCCAGCAGTTCGCCGGGACTAGCGGGGAGGTACGAGCAGTACTTC.